This T cell receptor beta chain was sequenced during a study of blood T cells in healthy people across ages. Notes on the study in general: Observed TCR beta diversity showed a strong correlation with the percentage of naive T cells as measured by flow cytometry.

Notes on this clonotype: The antigen remains unidentified.

Whenever a sample was processed, at least 6 million PBMCs were isolated. This CDR3 contains 12 residues. Trimming took off 7 bases at V and 5 bases at J, with 11 bases between the two ends. Germline-derived CDR1 and CDR2 are SGHDN and FVKESK. The authors ran a second PCR of roughly 6 to 12 cycles using a sample-barcoded 5' primer and a J-beta primer mix. Researchers report that a template-switch adaptor with 12 random nucleotides tagged each cDNA molecule. TCRdb ran MiXCR on the 5' RACE reads and lists one entry per CDR3 protein. The table has about 1.1 million distinct CDR3 sequences, approximately 38% seen once.

This TCR derives from a man between 18 and 35 years old in good health. The V call is TRBV14, the J call TRBJ1-1, with unresolved D. The specimen sequenced was blood. This CDR3 is CASMGQFTEAFF. CDR3 sequence (DNA): TGTGCCAGCATGGGTCAGTTTACTGAAGCTTTCTTT.